The 2 T cell receptor beta chains given below trace back to one sample, sequenced in a study of shared clonotypes between healthy human individuals. Method: immunoSEQ multiplex PCR; TCRdb's copy keeps in-frame clones and lacks some. This sample has about 2.2 million clones, with around 95% found just once. Naive CD8 cells lacked CD45RO and underwent positive selection for CCR7, leaving out terminally differentiated effector memory CD45RA+ cells. The sequenced sample consisted of naive CD8+ T cells from PBMCs. The receptors derive from a man aged 18 to 30 in good health. Some clones in this sample may be carry-over from other donors' samples.

The rearrangement joins TRBV9 to TRBJ2-2; TRBD1 agrees at 7 bases. The CDR3 sequence is 20 residues long. J was trimmed by 0 bases and V by 2 bases; bases with no gene match: 16. Germline CDR1 is SGDLS and CDR2 is YYNGEE. As DNA, the CDR3 is TGTGCCAGCAGCGTTACCATCGCAACAGGGGCCCGGGCGAACACCGGGGAGCTGTTTTTT. It is translated as CASSVTIATGARANTGELFF.

The rearrangement uses TRBV28 and TRBJ2-5; no reliable D call. The CDR3 runs to 14 residues. V lost 6 bases and J lost 3, with 14 bases in between. The germline V gene encodes CDR1 MDHEN and CDR2 SYDVKM. CDR3 residues: CASRAYSREETQYF. DNA of the CDR3: TGTGCCAGCAGAGCTTACTCCCGCGAAGAGACCCAGTACTTC. Full variable domain (remainder filled in from reference TRBV28 and TRBJ2-5): DVKVTQSSRYLVKRTGEKVFLECVQDMDHENMFWYRQDPGLGLRLIYFSYDVKMKEKGDIPEGYSVSREKKERFSLILESASTNQTSMYLCASRAYSREETQYFGPGTRLLVL.